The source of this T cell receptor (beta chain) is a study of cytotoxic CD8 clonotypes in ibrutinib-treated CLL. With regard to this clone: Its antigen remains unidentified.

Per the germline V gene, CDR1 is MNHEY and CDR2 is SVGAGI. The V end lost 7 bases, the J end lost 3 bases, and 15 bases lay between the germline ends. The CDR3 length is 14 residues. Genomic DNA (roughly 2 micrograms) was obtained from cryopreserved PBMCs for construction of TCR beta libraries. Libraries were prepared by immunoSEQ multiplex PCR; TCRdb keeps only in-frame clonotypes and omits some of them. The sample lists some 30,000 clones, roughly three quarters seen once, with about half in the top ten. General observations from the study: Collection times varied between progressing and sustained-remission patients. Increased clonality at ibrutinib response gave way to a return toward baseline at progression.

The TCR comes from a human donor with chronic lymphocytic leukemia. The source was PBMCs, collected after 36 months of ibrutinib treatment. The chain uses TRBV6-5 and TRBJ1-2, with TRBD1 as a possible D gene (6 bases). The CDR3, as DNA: TGTGCCAGCACCCAACAGGGAGCAGACTATGGCTACACCTTC. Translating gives CASTQQGADYGYTF.